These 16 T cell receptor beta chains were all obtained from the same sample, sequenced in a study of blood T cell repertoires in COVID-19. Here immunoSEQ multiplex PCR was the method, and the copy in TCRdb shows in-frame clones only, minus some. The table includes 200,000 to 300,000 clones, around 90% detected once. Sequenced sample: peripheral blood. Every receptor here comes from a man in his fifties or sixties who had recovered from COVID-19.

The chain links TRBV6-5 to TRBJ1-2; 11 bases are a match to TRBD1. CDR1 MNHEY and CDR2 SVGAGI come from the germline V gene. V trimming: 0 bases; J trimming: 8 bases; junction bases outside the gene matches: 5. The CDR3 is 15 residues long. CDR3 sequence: CASSYSHGQGAGYTF. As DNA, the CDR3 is TGTGCCAGCAGTTACTCACATGGACAGGGGGCGGGCTACACCTTC.

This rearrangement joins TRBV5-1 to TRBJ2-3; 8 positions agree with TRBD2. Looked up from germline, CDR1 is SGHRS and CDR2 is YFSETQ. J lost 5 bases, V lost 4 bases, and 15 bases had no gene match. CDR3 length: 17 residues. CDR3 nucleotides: TGCGCCAGCAGCCCGACGCTCGGACTAGCTGGTATAGATACGCAGTATTTT. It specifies CASSPTLGLAGIDTQYF.

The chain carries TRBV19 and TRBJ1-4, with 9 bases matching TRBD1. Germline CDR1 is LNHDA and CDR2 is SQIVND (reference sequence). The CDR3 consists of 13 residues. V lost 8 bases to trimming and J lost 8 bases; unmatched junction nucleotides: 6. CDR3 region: CASRDRVTEKLFF. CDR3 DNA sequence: TGTGCCAGTCGGGACAGGGTGACCGAAAAACTGTTTTTT.

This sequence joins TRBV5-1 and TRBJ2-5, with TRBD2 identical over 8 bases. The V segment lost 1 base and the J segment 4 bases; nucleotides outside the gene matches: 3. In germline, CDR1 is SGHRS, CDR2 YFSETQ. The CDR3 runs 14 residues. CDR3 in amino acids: CASSLRGGPETQYF. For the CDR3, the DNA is TGCGCCAGCAGCTTGCGGGGGGGCCCAGAGACCCAGTACTTC. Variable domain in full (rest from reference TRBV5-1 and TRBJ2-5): KAGVTQTPRYLIKTRGQQVTLSCSPISGHRSVSWYQQTPGQGLQFLFEYFSETQRNKGNFPGRFSGRQFSNSRSEMNVSTLELGDSALYLCASSLRGGPETQYFGPGTRLLVL.

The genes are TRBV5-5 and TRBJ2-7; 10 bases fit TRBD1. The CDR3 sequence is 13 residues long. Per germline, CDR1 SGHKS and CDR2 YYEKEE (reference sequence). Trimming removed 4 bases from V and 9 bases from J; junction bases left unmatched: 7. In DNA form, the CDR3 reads TGTGCCAGCAGCATCGGACAGGGGGTCAGGCAGTACGTC. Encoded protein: CASSIGQGVRQYV.

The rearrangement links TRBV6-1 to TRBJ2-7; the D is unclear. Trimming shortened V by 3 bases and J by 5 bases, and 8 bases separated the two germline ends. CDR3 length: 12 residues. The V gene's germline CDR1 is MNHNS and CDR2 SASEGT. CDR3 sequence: CASSDPRHEQYV. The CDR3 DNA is TGTGCCAGCAGTGACCCGAGGCACGAGCAGTACGTC.

The CDR3 here is CASSLNEWTRERPTGELFF. CDR3 DNA: TGTGCCAGCAGTTTAAATGAGTGGACTAGAGAAAGACCCACCGGGGAGCTGTTTTTT. This sequence joins TRBV27 and TRBJ2-2; 7 bases line up with TRBD2. J lost 4 bases, V lost 2 bases, and 16 bases had no gene match. Germline CDR1 is MNHEY and CDR2 is SMNVEV (reference sequence). The CDR3 runs to 19 residues.

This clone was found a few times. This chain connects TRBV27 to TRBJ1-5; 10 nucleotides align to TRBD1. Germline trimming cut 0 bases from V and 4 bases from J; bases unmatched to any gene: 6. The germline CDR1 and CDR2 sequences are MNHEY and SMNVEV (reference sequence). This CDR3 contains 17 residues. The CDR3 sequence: CASSLSMTGGGNQPQHF. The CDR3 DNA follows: TGTGCCAGCAGTTTATCGATGACAGGGGGCGGAAATCAGCCCCAGCATTTT.

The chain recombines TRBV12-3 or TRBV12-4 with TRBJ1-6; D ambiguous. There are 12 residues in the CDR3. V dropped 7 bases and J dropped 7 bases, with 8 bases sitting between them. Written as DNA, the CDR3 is TGTGCCAGCACGAATACAAATTCACCCCTCCACTTT. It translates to CASTNTNSPLHF.

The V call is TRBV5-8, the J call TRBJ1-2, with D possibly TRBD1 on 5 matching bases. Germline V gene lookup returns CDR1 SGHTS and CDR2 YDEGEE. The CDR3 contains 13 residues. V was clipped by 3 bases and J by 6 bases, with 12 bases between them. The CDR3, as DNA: TGTGCCAGCAGCTCGGCAGGGAACAATGGCTACACCTTC. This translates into CASSSAGNNGYTF.

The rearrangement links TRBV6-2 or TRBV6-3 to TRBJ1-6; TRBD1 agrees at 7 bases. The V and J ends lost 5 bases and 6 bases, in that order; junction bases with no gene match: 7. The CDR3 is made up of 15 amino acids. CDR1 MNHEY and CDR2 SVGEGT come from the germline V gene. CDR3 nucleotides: TGTGCCAGCAGTCCCCGGGACAGTCTTAATTCACCCCTCCACTTT. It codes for CASSPRDSLNSPLHF.

The CDR3 sequence is CASSPGTVGGQFF. The CDR3 nucleotides are TGTGCCAGCAGTCCCGGGACAGTTGGGGGGCAGTTCTTC. The chain combines TRBV2 with TRBJ2-1; 7 bases match TRBD1. Trimming removed 5 bases from V and 12 bases from J; junction bases left unmatched: 10. Per the germline V gene, CDR1 is SNHLY and CDR2 is FYNNEI. The CDR3 is 13 residues long.

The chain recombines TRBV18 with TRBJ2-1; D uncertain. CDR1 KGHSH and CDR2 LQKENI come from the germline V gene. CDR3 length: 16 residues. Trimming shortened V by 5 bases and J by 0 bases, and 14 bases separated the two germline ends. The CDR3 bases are TGTGCCAGCTCATCTGACACCACGAGCTCCTACAATGAGCAGTTCTTC. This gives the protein CASSSDTTSSYNEQFF.

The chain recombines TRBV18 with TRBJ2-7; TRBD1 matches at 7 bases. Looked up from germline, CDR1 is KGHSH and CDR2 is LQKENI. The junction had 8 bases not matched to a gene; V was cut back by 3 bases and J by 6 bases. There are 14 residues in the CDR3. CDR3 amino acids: CASSPLTGYGEQYF. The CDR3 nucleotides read TGTGCCAGCTCACCCTTGACAGGGTACGGCGAGCAGTACTTC.

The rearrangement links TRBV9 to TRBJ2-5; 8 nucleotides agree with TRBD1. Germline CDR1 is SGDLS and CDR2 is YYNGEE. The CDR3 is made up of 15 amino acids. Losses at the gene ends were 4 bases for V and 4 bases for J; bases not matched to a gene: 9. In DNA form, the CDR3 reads TGTGCCAGCAGCCTCCGGACAGGGAATCCAGAGACCCAGTACTTC. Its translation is CASSLRTGNPETQYF. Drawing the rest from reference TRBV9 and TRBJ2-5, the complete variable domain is DSGVTQTPKHLITATGQRVTLRCSPRSGDLSVYWYQQSLDQGLQFLIQYYNGEERAKGNILERFSAQQFPDLHSELNLSSLELGDSALYFCASSLRTGNPETQYFGPGTRLLVL.

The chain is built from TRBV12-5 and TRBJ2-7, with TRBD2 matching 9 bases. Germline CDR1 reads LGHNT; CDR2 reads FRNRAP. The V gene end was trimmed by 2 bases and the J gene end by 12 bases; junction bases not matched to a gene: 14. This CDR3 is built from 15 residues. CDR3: CASGLYSGGSQGPYF. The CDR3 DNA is TGTGCTAGTGGTTTGTACAGCGGGGGGTCCCAAGGACCGTACTTC.